This T cell receptor beta chain derives from a study of regulatory T cells in long-lasting Graves disease. General observations from the study: With persistent disease, TRBV28, TRBJ1-2 and TRBJ2-5 were the favored segments. The number of shared public clonotypes was higher in persistent patients (around 2,700) than new patients (966). Patients whose Graves' disease persisted exhibited lower TCR diversity than those newly diagnosed.

iRepertoire HTBI primers and Arm-PCR of CDR3 regions built TCR beta libraries. TCRdb recomputed calls from the multiplex PCR reads with MiXCR, one row per CDR3 protein. The table shows roughly 450,000 distinct CDR3 sequences, with about a quarter occurring only once. Time point defined: persistent/refractory GD, antithyroid drugs over 5 years with positive TRAb. RNA from PBMCs was the source of the TCR library. In its sample, this clonotype was seen a few times. Its antigen remains unidentified. The germline V gene encodes CDR1 SGHTA and CDR2 FQGNSA. V was clipped by 5 bases and J by 7 bases; unmatched bases: 7. This CDR3 region has 14 residues.

This receptor was taken from a female donor with Graves disease. The chain has TRBV7-2 and TRBJ1-5; 8 bases are shared with TRBD1. The sample in question was peripheral blood mononuclear cells (PBMCs), obtained when the disease was refractory, from a patient treated with antithyroid drugs. This CDR3 is CASSTGQGRQPQHF. CDR3 bases: TGTGCCAGCAGCACAGGACAGGGCCGCCAGCCCCAGCATTTT. Full variable domain (outside the CDR3, taken from reference TRBV7-2 and TRBJ1-5): GAGVSQSPSNKVTEKGKDVELRCDPISGHTALYWYRQSLGQGLEFLIYFQGNSAPDKSGLPSDRFSAERTGGSVSTLTIQRTQQEDSAVYLCASSTGQGRQPQHFGDGTRLSIL.